A single TCR beta chain is shown here with its context. The antigen remains undetermined. Repertoires were generated with immunoSEQ multiplex PCR, while TCRdb's copy carries only in-frame clones and drops some. The sample comprises about 2.4 million clones, more than 85% of which are singletons, and 0.36% rests with the top ten. Into CD45RA+ naive and CD45RA-negative memory subsets, the CD4+ cells were split. In germline, CDR1 is MGHRA, CDR2 YSYEKL. Trimming took 1 base from V and 7 from J, leaving 14 bases between them. The CDR3 runs to 14 residues. The sample originates from a study of shared clonotypes between healthy human individuals. Study summary: Serving as donors were a couple of women and three men, whose ages spanned 18 to 49. Findings and limits, study-wide: The study drew on few donors, limiting represented genetic and exposure-history diversity.

The sample consisted of naive CD4+ T cells from PBMCs. As to subset: CD45RA+ positively selected. This sequence was found in a man between 18 and 29 years old in good health. Some clones in this sample may be carry-over from other donors' samples. This sequence joins TRBV4-1 and TRBJ2-7; possible D gene TRBD2, 7 bases. The CDR3 DNA sequence: TGCGCCAGCAGCCAAGGAGAGGGGGGGAAGGAGCAGTACTTC. Translating gives CASSQGEGGKEQYF.